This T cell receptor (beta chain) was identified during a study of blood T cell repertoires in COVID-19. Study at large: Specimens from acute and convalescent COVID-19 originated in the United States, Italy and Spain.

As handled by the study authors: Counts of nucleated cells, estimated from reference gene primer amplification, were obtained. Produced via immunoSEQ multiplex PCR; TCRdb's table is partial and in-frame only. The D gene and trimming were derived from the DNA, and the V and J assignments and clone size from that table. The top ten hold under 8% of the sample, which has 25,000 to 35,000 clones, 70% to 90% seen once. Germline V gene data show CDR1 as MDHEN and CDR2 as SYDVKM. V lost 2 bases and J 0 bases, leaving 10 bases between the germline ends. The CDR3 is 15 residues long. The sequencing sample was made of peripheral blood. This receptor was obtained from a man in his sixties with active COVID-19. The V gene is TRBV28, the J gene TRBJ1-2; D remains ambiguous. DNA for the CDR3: TGTGCCAGCAGTTTAGAGGCTGTAACTAACTATGGCTACACCTTC. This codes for CASSLEAVTNYGYTF.